The 10 T cell receptor beta chains presented below share a single source sample, sequenced in a study of blood T cell repertoires in COVID-19. Repertoires were generated with immunoSEQ multiplex PCR, while TCRdb's copy carries only in-frame clones and drops some. The table has 74,000 or so clones, 85% to 90% seen once. Sequenced sample: peripheral blood. These receptors all stem from a man aged 50-59 years with active COVID-19.

The chain carries TRBV4-1 and TRBJ1-2; D possibly corresponds to TRBD1 (5 bases). Germline V lookup: CDR1 MGHRA, CDR2 YSYEKL. CDR3 length: 14 residues. Trimming removed 0 bases at V and 4 bases at J, with 9 bases between. In DNA, the CDR3 is TGCGCCAGCAGCCAAGATGCAGGGTCCTATGGCTACACCTTC. Amino acids: CASSQDAGSYGYTF.

About this clone itself: This same CDR3 is encoded by further DNA sequences in the sample. V and J are TRBV10-2 and TRBJ2-7, with 9 bases lining up with TRBD2. This CDR3 is built from 13 residues. Trimming cost V 7 bases and J 4 bases; bases outside gene matches: 5. Germline values: CDR1 WSHSY, CDR2 SAAADI. The CDR3 loop reads CASTRGGAYEQYF. The CDR3 DNA is TGCGCCAGCACTCGCGGGGGGGCTTACGAGCAGTACTTC.

The genes are TRBV7-3 and TRBJ1-2, with 7 bases matching TRBD1. V shed 5 bases, J shed 5 bases, and the junction held 20 bases outside the gene matches. CDR1 is SGHTA and CDR2 is FQGTGA in the germline V gene. The CDR3 is 18 amino acids. The CDR3 region is CASSHPDTGDSSMYGYTF. The CDR3 coding sequence is TGTGCCAGCAGCCACCCGGATACAGGGGACTCCTCAATGTATGGCTACACCTTC.

CDR3 sequence: CASSTPFYNEQFF. Here the CDR3 DNA reads TGTGCCAGTTCGACACCCTTCTACAATGAGCAGTTCTTC. J is TRBJ2-1 and V is TRBV2; D unresolved. Germline V CDR1 and CDR2: SNHLY, FYNNEI. The CDR3 contains 13 residues. V was trimmed by 9 bases and J by 3 bases, leaving 12 bases between them.

This clone was recorded a few times. J is TRBJ2-7 and V is TRBV12-3 or TRBV12-4; perhaps TRBD1 as D (6 bases). V dropped 3 bases and J dropped 3 bases, with 6 bases sitting between them. CDR3 length equals 12 residues. The CDR3: CASSLGHYEQYF. DNA for the CDR3: TGTGCCAGCAGTTTGGGACACTACGAGCAGTACTTC.

The chain joins TRBV12-5 to TRBJ2-5; 9 bases match TRBD2. V lost 8 bases to trimming and J lost 2 bases; unmatched junction nucleotides: 3. This CDR3 is 13 amino acids long. Germline V CDR1 and CDR2: LGHNT, FRNRAP. The CDR3 here is CASSTSGQETQYF. The CDR3 DNA is TGTGCTAGTTCGACTAGCGGACAAGAGACCCAGTACTTC.

V and J are TRBV30 and TRBJ1-2, with 9 bases aligning to TRBD1. Trimming took 3 bases from V and 10 from J; bases not matched to a gene: 18. This CDR3 is 16 amino acids long. Per germline, CDR1 GTSNPN and CDR2 SVGIG (reference sequence). In nucleotides, the CDR3 is TGTGCCTGGAGAAAACGGCCCATGTCCCGGGACAGGGTCTACACCTTC. It translates to CAWRKRPMSRDRVYTF.

The chain combines TRBV28 with TRBJ1-3; D is unresolved. V lost 3 bases, J lost 0 bases, and 6 bases lay in between. Germline assignment: CDR1 MDHEN and CDR2 SYDVKM. This CDR3 has 14 residues. The chain's CDR3 is CASSLYSSGNTIYF. For the CDR3, the DNA is TGTGCCAGCAGTTTGTACAGCTCTGGAAACACCATATATTTT.

This clone showed up just a few times. The V gene is TRBV6-5, the J gene TRBJ2-7, with D possibly being TRBD2 (6 bases). The length of the CDR3 is 12 residues. V was shortened by 5 bases and J by 7 bases, with 12 bases between the two germline ends. Germline CDR1 and CDR2: MNHEY and SVGAGI. CDR3 bases: TGTGCCAGCAGTCCCGGGACTCGGGAGCAGTACTTC. This encodes CASSPGTREQYF.

The chain links TRBV7-9 to TRBJ2-7, with TRBD1 matching over 9 bases. The CDR3 contains 14 residues. V lost 1 base and J lost 6; bases outside the gene matches: 4. The V gene's germline CDR1 is SEHNR and CDR2 FQNEAQ (reference sequence). CDR3: CASSLGTGVSEQYF. CDR3 DNA: TGTGCCAGCAGCTTAGGGACAGGGGTCTCCGAGCAGTACTTC.